One and the same sample provided the 15 T cell receptor beta chains below, sequenced in a study of neurological immune-mediated disorders (dated by TCRdb to 2018 to 2020). The protocol used for the library was 5' RACE. Sequencing used an Illumina HiSeq 2500. TCRdb reprocessing: public reads trimmed at Q25 with fastp, clones called with MiXCR, in-frame beta chains kept. Rows merge per CDR3 protein into single entries with the most common DNA and genes. Recorded for this sample are 25,000 to 40,000 distinct CDR3 sequences; about 1.6% of them occurred a single time. The ten largest account for about 9% of the sample. The material sequenced was PBMCs. The source of these receptors is a woman in her thirties with multiple sclerosis.

This clonotype was picked up many times. The V gene is TRBV20-1, the J gene TRBJ1-6; 9 positions match TRBD1. There are 15 residues in the CDR3. Losses at the gene ends were 0 bases for V and 10 bases for J; bases not matched to a gene: 7. Germline V gene data show CDR1 as DFQATT and CDR2 as SNEGSKA (reference sequence). The chain's CDR3 is CSARERTGAKSPLHF. The CDR3 DNA is TGCAGTGCTAGAGAGAGGACAGGGGCGAAATCACCCCTCCACTTT.

This clonotype was seen many times. The rearrangement links TRBV5-1 to TRBJ1-2; no reliable D call. Trimming cost V 2 bases and J 6 bases, with 8 bases left between them. Germline CDR1 reads SGHRS; CDR2 reads YFSETQ. This CDR3 comprises 12 residues. In DNA, the CDR3 is TGCGCCAGCAGCTTAGACCTAAATGGCTACACCTTC. Translation: CASSLDLNGYTF.

This clonotype was detected ten times or more. This chain joins TRBV4-1 and TRBJ1-1, with D hard to call. The CDR3 sequence is 15 residues long. Trimming stripped 0 bases from V and 0 bases from J, with 8 bases between. Germline CDR1 MGHRA, CDR2 YSYEKL. CDR3: CASSQDRRMNTEAFF. The CDR3 bases are TGCGCCAGCAGCCAAGATAGGAGGATGAACACTGAAGCTTTCTTT.

There are many counts of this clonotype. The chain couples TRBV5-6 to TRBJ1-6, with D maybe TRBD1 (5 bases). This CDR3 is 15 amino acids long. V lost 1 base, J lost 10 bases, and 15 bases lay in between. Germline V gene sequence: CDR1 SGHDT, CDR2 YYEEEE. For the CDR3, the DNA is TGTGCCAGCAGCTTGTCGGGGGTAAAAGGGTCACCCCTCCACTTT. Protein sequence: CASSLSGVKGSPLHF.

In its sample, this clonotype was seen many times. The chain joins TRBV11-2 to TRBJ1-2; D not certain. Per germline, CDR1 SGHAT and CDR2 FQNNGV. The CDR3 sequence is 15 residues long. Trimming stripped 3 bases from V and 0 bases from J, with 11 bases between. DNA of the CDR3: TGTGCCAGCAGCTTCGGCAGGCGATCTAACTATGGCTACACCTTC. The encoded protein is CASSFGRRSNYGYTF. Full variable domain (rest looked up from reference TRBV11-2 and TRBJ1-2): EAGVAQSPRYKIIEKRQSVAFWCNPISGHATLYWYQQILGQGPKLLIQFQNNGVVDDSQLPKDRFSAERLKGVDSTLKIQPAKLEDSAVYLCASSFGRRSNYGYTFGSGTRLTVV.

Many counts were recorded for this clonotype. The V call is TRBV7-9, the J call TRBJ2-5; D uncertain. This CDR3 region has 13 residues. Deletions cut 6 bases from V and 3 bases from J, with 11 bases between. Per the germline V gene, CDR1 is SEHNR and CDR2 is FQNEAQ (reference sequence). The CDR3 sequence is CASRATPEETQYF. In DNA, the CDR3 is TGTGCCAGCAGAGCCACACCCGAAGAGACCCAGTACTTC.

This clonotype was observed many times. The chain employs TRBV5-1 and TRBJ2-3; weak D call: TRBD1 (5 bases). Per germline, CDR1 SGHRS and CDR2 YFSETQ. This CDR3 spans 15 amino acids. Trimming took 0 bases from V and 5 from J, leaving 13 bases between them. The chain's CDR3 is CASSLAQGAEDTQYF. The CDR3 DNA reads as TGCGCCAGCAGCTTGGCCCAAGGGGCGGAAGATACGCAGTATTTT.

The table lists this clonotype with many counts. The chain couples TRBV6-2 or TRBV6-3 to TRBJ2-1, with D perhaps matching TRBD2 (6 bases). CDR3 length equals 15 residues. Germline loops: CDR1 MNHEY, CDR2 SVGEGT. V lost 6 bases to trimming and J lost 4 bases, with 16 bases between them. DNA for the CDR3: TGTGCCAGCAGGGGTAGCGGCCTATTTTACAATGAGCAGTTCTTC. Protein sequence: CASRGSGLFYNEQFF.

The sample holds many counts of this clonotype. The gene calls are TRBV12-3 or TRBV12-4 and TRBJ2-2; 7 nucleotides align to TRBD1. V lost 6 bases, J lost 7 bases, and 8 bases stayed unmatched. The CDR3 is 14 residues long. CDR3 region: CASRRVGTDGELFF. The CDR3 bases are TGTGCCAGCAGGCGGGTTGGGACAGACGGGGAGCTGTTTTTT.

This clonotype was seen repeatedly, ten times or more. The V call is TRBV15, the J call TRBJ2-5, with 8 bases matching TRBD1. Germline V gives CDR1 LNHNV, CDR2 YYDKDF (reference sequence). This CDR3 is built from 13 residues. After removal of 8 bases from V and 3 bases from J, the junction contained 5 bases not matched to a gene. CDR3 sequence: CATLLTGEETQYF. CDR3 coding DNA: TGTGCCACCCTCCTGACAGGGGAAGAGACCCAGTACTTC.

Ten or more counts support this clonotype. The V gene is TRBV4-3, the J gene TRBJ2-3; TRBD2 is a possible D gene (5 bases). From germline, CDR1 is LGHNA and CDR2 YSLEER. Trimming cost V 0 bases and J 8 bases, with 9 bases left between them. CDR3 length: 13 amino acids. In nucleotides, the CDR3 is TGCGCCAGCAGCCAAGATCGTGGAGGTACGCAGTATTTT. Translating gives CASSQDRGGTQYF.

This clonotype showed up many times. The rearrangement joins TRBV6-5 to TRBJ2-7; a weak D match, TRBD2 (7 bases). Trimming removed 6 bases from V and 6 bases from J, with 21 bases in between. Germline V gene lookup returns CDR1 MNHEY and CDR2 SVGAGI. The CDR3 has 15 residues. CDR3: CASRRGGGKSLEQYF. The CDR3 coding sequence is TGTGCCAGCAGAAGAGGGGGAGGGAAATCCCTCGAGCAGTACTTC.

This clonotype was counted many times. This chain links TRBV7-6 with TRBJ2-7; 9 bases line up with TRBD2. The V gene's germline CDR1 is SGHVS and CDR2 FNYEAQ. V was pared by 2 bases and J by 0 bases, with 11 bases of the junction left unmatched. The CDR3 is made up of 18 amino acids. CDR3 sequence reads: CASSLPPGGGGRSYEQYF. The CDR3 DNA is TGTGCCAGCAGCTTACCCCCCGGCGGGGGGGGCCGCTCCTACGAGCAGTACTTC.

This clonotype was found many times. This chain links TRBV5-1 with TRBJ2-7; no definite D call. CDR1 and CDR2 from the germline V gene are SGHRS and YFSETQ. The CDR3 runs to 14 residues. Trimming cost V 4 bases and J 0 bases, with 11 bases left between them. The CDR3 region is CASSLDGSSYEQYF. The CDR3 DNA is TGCGCCAGCAGCCTGGACGGTAGCTCCTACGAGCAGTACTTC. The whole variable domain, filled in from reference TRBV5-1 and TRBJ2-7, reads KAGVTQTPRYLIKTRGQQVTLSCSPISGHRSVSWYQQTPGQGLQFLFEYFSETQRNKGNFPGRFSGRQFSNSRSEMNVSTLELGDSALYLCASSLDGSSYEQYFGPGTRLTVT.

This clonotype has at least ten counts. The chain carries TRBV29-1 and TRBJ1-1; D perhaps matches TRBD1 (6 bases). The ends were cut back, 6 bases at V and 1 base at J, with 9 bases in the middle. The CDR3 runs 12 residues. Germline-derived CDR1 and CDR2 are SQVTM and ANQGSEA. The CDR3 region is CSVTQGNTEAFF. The CDR3, as DNA: TGCAGCGTCACACAGGGGAACACTGAAGCTTTCTTT. The whole variable domain, remainder taken from reference TRBV29-1 and TRBJ1-1, is SAVISQKPSRDICQRGTSLTIQCQVDSQVTMMFWYRQQPGQSLTLIATANQGSEATYESGFVIDKFPISRPNLTFSTLTVSNMSPEDSSIYLCSVTQGNTEAFFGQGTRLTVV.